This TCR beta chain was documented in a study of blood T cell repertoires in COVID-19. The wider study: T cells, B-cell-depleted T cells, or PBMCs provided the cDNA or gDNA that served as material.

The CDR3 consists of 15 residues. Germline V gene lookup returns CDR1 SNHLY and CDR2 FYNNEI. V was cut by 3 bases and J by 2 bases, with 12 bases left in between. The cohort comprised adults aged about 18 to 100 years residing in approximately 22 US areas. Recovered participants had two consecutive negative NP/OP PCR tests, healthcare professional clearance, or symptom resolution. Produced via immunoSEQ multiplex PCR; TCRdb's table is partial and in-frame only. Counted here are approximately 480,000 clones, around 90% occurring once; the ten biggest clones make up under 0.85%. The V call is TRBV2, the J call TRBJ2-3; D is possibly TRBD1 (6 bases). The sequencing sample was made of PBMCs or T cells enriched from blood (not recorded which). The sequence came from a woman between 18 and 29 years old who had recovered from COVID-19. The CDR3, as DNA: TGTGCCAGCAGTGAGGGGGCCACACACACAGATACGCAGTATTTT. Translation: CASSEGATHTDTQYF.